The 24 T cell receptor beta chains reported below all come from one sample, sequenced in a study of blood T cell repertoires in COVID-19. The assay was immunoSEQ multiplex PCR, and TCRdb's table has in-frame clones only and misses some. The table shows 140,000 to 150,000 clones, with roughly 90% occurring only once. Source material: peripheral blood. Source of these receptors: a human donor in a cohort sampled during active COVID-19.

The chain joins TRBV6-6 to TRBJ2-1, with 12 bases aligning to TRBD2. Trimming at V came to 6 bases and at J to 4 bases, leaving 4 bases not matched to a gene. The CDR3 has 15 residues. Germline V gene data show CDR1 as MNHNY and CDR2 as SVGAGI (reference sequence). CDR3 sequence: CASRPSGGAYNEQFF. CDR3 nucleotide sequence: TGTGCCAGCAGGCCTAGCGGGGGGGCTTACAATGAGCAGTTCTTC.

V gene TRBV10-3 combines with J gene TRBJ1-4; 7 positions match TRBD1. CDR1 and CDR2 (germline): ENHRY, SYGVKD. V was pared by 3 bases and J by 3 bases, with 1 base of the junction left unmatched. This CDR3 is 14 amino acids long. CDR3 in amino acids: CAISDGTANEKLFF. The CDR3, as DNA: TGTGCCATCAGTGATGGGACAGCTAATGAAAAACTGTTTTTT.

V gene TRBV6-5 combines with J gene TRBJ2-7; no clear D gene. Germline CDR1 and CDR2: MNHEY and SVGAGI. Trimming removed 0 bases from V and 6 bases from J, with 9 bases in between. This CDR3 has 13 residues. The CDR3 DNA reads as TGTGCCAGCAGTTACTCGGTGGGCAGCGAGCAGTACTTC. Amino acids: CASSYSVGSEQYF.

This clone came up a few times. The rearrangement joins TRBV5-1 to TRBJ2-3; 9 nucleotides match TRBD1. V was clipped by 6 bases and J by 2 bases; unmatched bases: 10. The CDR3 length is 16 residues. The germline gives CDR1 SGHRS, CDR2 YFSETQ. CDR3 coding DNA: TGCGCCAGCAAGCCGGGACAGGGCCCCCCCACAGATACGCAGTATTTT. It is translated as CASKPGQGPPTDTQYF.

The chain is built from TRBV2 and TRBJ2-3, with D perhaps TRBD2 (7 bases). The germline CDR1 and CDR2 sequences are SNHLY and FYNNEI. CDR3 length: 14 residues. Trimming removed 5 bases at V and 4 bases at J, with 13 bases between. DNA of the CDR3: TGTGCCAGCAGTCCCCGGGGGGCGCCAGATACGCAGTATTTT. It specifies CASSPRGAPDTQYF.

This clone was observed a single time. The genes are TRBV10-3 and TRBJ2-5, with 12 bases fitting TRBD2. V gave up 3 bases and J gave up 5 bases; unmatched junction bases: 7. Germline V gene data show CDR1 as ENHRY and CDR2 as SYGVKD. This CDR3 is 16 amino acids long. CDR3 nucleotide sequence: TGTGCCATCAGTGAATTGGCTAGCGGGGGGGCGGAGACCCAGTACTTC. It specifies CAISELASGGAETQYF.

This rearrangement joins TRBV10-3 to TRBJ1-1, with TRBD1 matching over 7 bases. The CDR3 runs to 13 residues. Germline V gene data show CDR1 as ENHRY and CDR2 as SYGVKD. V trimming: 7 bases; J trimming: 2 bases; junction bases outside the gene matches: 4. DNA of the CDR3: TGTGCCATCAAGGGGGCGGGCAACACTGAAGCTTTCTTT. Amino acid sequence: CAIKGAGNTEAFF.

The rearrangement links TRBV18 to TRBJ2-2; 9 nucleotides align to TRBD2. Germline V CDR1 and CDR2: KGHSH, LQKENI. The CDR3 totals 16 residues. After removal of 3 bases from V and 0 bases from J, the junction contained 2 bases not matched to a gene. The CDR3 loop reads CASSPSGGSNTGELFF. Here the CDR3 DNA reads TGTGCCAGCTCACCTAGCGGGGGCTCGAACACCGGGGAGCTGTTTTTT.

The chain recombines TRBV9 with TRBJ1-1; 8 nucleotides match TRBD1. The CDR3 loop spans 13 amino acids. V shed 6 bases and J 3 bases; nucleotides not matched to a gene: 4. The germline V gene encodes CDR1 SGDLS and CDR2 YYNGEE. CDR3 nucleotides: TGTGCCAGCACTCAGGGACAGGACACTGAAGCTTTCTTT. Its protein is CASTQGQDTEAFF.

The CDR3 protein is CASSLDIRGGLNTGELFF. CDR3 bases: TGTGCCAGCAGCTTAGATATTCGAGGGGGCCTTAACACCGGGGAGCTGTTTTTT. V is TRBV11-2 and J is TRBJ2-2, with TRBD1 identical over 7 bases. Germline V gene lookup returns CDR1 SGHAT and CDR2 FQNNGV. The CDR3 spans 18 residues. The V and J ends lost 0 bases and 2 bases, in that order; junction bases with no gene match: 9.

This clone appeared a single time. The chain employs TRBV5-1 and TRBJ2-3; 7 bases agree with TRBD1. Trimming took 0 bases from V and 5 from J; bases not matched to a gene: 3. This CDR3 comprises 14 residues. Germline CDR1 SGHRS, CDR2 YFSETQ. The CDR3 is CASSLDRGEDTQYF. CDR3 in DNA: TGCGCCAGCAGCTTGGACAGGGGAGAAGATACGCAGTATTTT.

This chain links TRBV5-8 with TRBJ1-2, with D tentatively TRBD1 (6 bases). The CDR3 has 14 residues. From germline, CDR1 is SGHTS and CDR2 YDEGEE. Trimming took 4 bases from V and 3 from J, leaving 13 bases between them. The CDR3 reads CASSAPTGYYGYTF. CDR3 nucleotides: TGTGCCAGCAGCGCGCCGACAGGATACTATGGCTACACCTTC. Supplemented by reference TRBV5-8 and TRBJ1-2, the full variable domain reads EAGVTQSPTHLIKTRGQQATLRCSPISGHTSVYWYQQALGLGLQFLLWYDEGEERNRGNFPPRFSGRQFPNYSSELNVNALELEDSALYLCASSAPTGYYGYTFGSGTRLTVV.

The chain is built from TRBV7-2 and TRBJ2-5, with 8 nucleotides matching TRBD2. The germline V gene has CDR1 SGHTA and CDR2 FQGNSA. The CDR3 runs to 14 residues. The J segment lost 5 bases and the V segment lost 3 bases, leaving 5 bases of the junction unmatched. This CDR3 is CASSFTSGGETQYF. The CDR3 DNA is TGTGCCAGCAGCTTTACTAGCGGTGGGGAGACCCAGTACTTC.

V is TRBV11-3 and J is TRBJ2-6; maybe TRBD1 (6 bases). V lost 5 bases to trimming and J lost 5 bases, with 28 bases between them. The length of the CDR3 is 20 residues. Germline V gene lookup returns CDR1 SGHNT and CDR2 YENEEA. The CDR3 reads CASSPPPGQGGPLWANVLTF. The CDR3 region has the DNA TGTGCCAGCAGCCCACCCCCGGGACAAGGGGGACCGCTCTGGGCCAACGTCCTGACTTTC.

The chain couples TRBV7-9 to TRBJ2-7; no firm D call. The CDR3 contains 13 residues. Per the germline V gene, CDR1 is SEHNR and CDR2 is FQNEAQ (reference sequence). The V end was cut by 1 base, the J end by 2 bases, with 6 bases between. The CDR3 protein is CASSLDVAYEQYF. CDR3 sequence (DNA): TGTGCCAGCAGCTTAGACGTAGCCTACGAGCAGTACTTC. The full variable domain, completed using reference TRBV7-9 and TRBJ2-7, is DTGVSQNPRHKITKRGQNVTFRCDPISEHNRLYWYRQTLGQGPEFLTYFQNEAQLEKSRLLSDRFSAERPKGSFSTLEIQRTEQGDSAMYLCASSLDVAYEQYFGPGTRLTVT.

The chain carries TRBV9 and TRBJ2-3; 8 bases agree with TRBD2. The CDR3 runs 17 residues. Trimming removed 0 bases from V and 2 bases from J; junction bases left unmatched: 8. The germline V gene has CDR1 SGDLS and CDR2 YYNGEE. CDR3 in DNA: TGTGCCAGCAGCGTAGGTAGGAGCGGGGGACACACAGATACGCAGTATTTT. Amino acid sequence: CASSVGRSGGHTDTQYF.

This clone was detected only a few times. The V call is TRBV7-9, the J call TRBJ1-1; weak D call: TRBD1 (5 bases). This CDR3 contains 13 residues. Germline V gene sequence: CDR1 SEHNR, CDR2 FQNEAQ (reference sequence). V lost 5 bases to trimming and J lost 4 bases, with 11 bases between them. The CDR3 spells CASSAAGGTEAFF. Here the CDR3 DNA reads TGTGCCAGCAGCGCTGCCGGGGGCACTGAAGCTTTCTTT.

The table lists this clone with many counts. The sample carries other DNA sequences with the same CDR3. This chain joins TRBV4-1 and TRBJ2-2; TRBD1 aligns across 7 bases. Germline CDR1 and CDR2: MGHRA and YSYEKL. The CDR3 has 16 residues. V shed 4 bases and J 0 bases; nucleotides not matched to a gene: 5. Written as DNA, the CDR3 is TGCGCCAGCAGCCCCAACAGGGGCGCGAACACCGGGGAGCTGTTTTTT. This translates into CASSPNRGANTGELFF.

The rearrangement joins TRBV5-1 to TRBJ2-5; 14 bases line up with TRBD2. The CDR3 is 16 residues long. J was trimmed by 5 bases and V by 7 bases; bases with no gene match: 10. CDR1 is SGHRS, CDR2 YFSETQ, per germline. The CDR3 DNA is TGCGCCAGCTCGGGGACTAGCGGGGGAAATTGGGAGACCCAGTACTTC. The encoded protein is CASSGTSGGNWETQYF.

The gene calls are TRBV29-1 and TRBJ2-7, with TRBD1 as a possible D gene (6 bases). V was shortened by 6 bases and J by 2 bases, with 11 bases between the two germline ends. This CDR3 has 12 amino acids. The V gene's germline CDR1 is SQVTM and CDR2 ANQGSEA. The CDR3 DNA reads TGCAGCGTCGGCGGACAGCCCTACGAGCAGTACTTC. This translates into CSVGGQPYEQYF.

This sequence joins TRBV6-5 and TRBJ2-5, with TRBD2 identical over 10 bases. After removal of 0 bases from V and 9 bases from J, the junction contained 10 bases not matched to a gene. The CDR3 contains 16 residues. Germline V gene lookup returns CDR1 MNHEY and CDR2 SVGAGI. This CDR3 is CASSYSRWLAGEAQYF. CDR3 nucleotides: TGTGCCAGCAGTTACTCGAGGTGGCTAGCGGGGGAGGCCCAGTACTTC.

The count of this clone is one. The rearrangement uses TRBV20-1 and TRBJ2-7, with D perhaps matching TRBD1 (7 bases). Trimming stripped 3 bases from V and 1 base from J, with 16 bases between. The CDR3 extends over 15 amino acids. The germline gives CDR1 DFQATT, CDR2 SNEGSKA (reference sequence). Here the CDR3 DNA reads TGCAGTGCTAGTAAGGACGCAGGGGGGTCCTACGAGCAGTACTTC. This gives the protein CSASKDAGGSYEQYF.

This clone has just one count. The rearrangement joins TRBV5-4 to TRBJ2-7; TRBD1 aligns across 9 bases. The germline V gene has CDR1 SGHNT and CDR2 YYREEE (reference sequence). With V trimmed by 3 bases and J by 2 bases, 6 bases remained unmatched. The CDR3 spans 15 residues. The CDR3 region is CASSSSRDRAYEQYF. The DNA of the CDR3 is TGTGCCAGCAGCTCGTCCCGGGACAGGGCCTACGAGCAGTACTTC.

This clone was seen a handful of times. The gene calls are TRBV7-9 and TRBJ2-5; 7 positions agree with TRBD2. Trimming took 4 bases from V and 5 from J; bases not matched to a gene: 13. The germline gives CDR1 SEHNR, CDR2 FQNEAQ (reference sequence). This CDR3 has 16 residues. The CDR3 is CASSSSRDYPRETQYF. For the CDR3, the DNA is TGTGCCAGCAGCTCAAGCCGGGACTACCCCCGGGAGACCCAGTACTTC. The full variable domain, completed using reference TRBV7-9 and TRBJ2-5, is DTGVSQNPRHKITKRGQNVTFRCDPISEHNRLYWYRQTLGQGPEFLTYFQNEAQLEKSRLLSDRFSAERPKGSFSTLEIQRTEQGDSAMYLCASSSSRDYPRETQYFGPGTRLLVL.